This T cell receptor (beta chain) was obtained from a study of graft-versus-host responses after intestinal transplantation. The wider study: Recipients uniformly received anti-thymocyte globulin induction, followed by tacrolimus and steroids for approximately 3 years.

Data came from immunoSEQ multiplex PCR; TCRdb stores just in-frame clones and leaves some out. The data show about 39,000 clones, roughly 89% seen once. The TCR sequence derives from a human patient who received an intestinal transplant, so some T cells may come from the graft donor. The source material was PBMCs, sampled 267 days after transplant.

CDR3 in DNA: TGTGCCAGCGGTAAAAGGATGGGGAACACCGGGGAGCTGTTTTTT. As protein: CASGKRMGNTGELFF. This chain links TRBV5-6 with TRBJ2-2; D gene ambiguous. The germline V gene encodes CDR1 SGHDT and CDR2 YYEEEE. The CDR3 runs 15 residues. V lost 7 bases to trimming and J lost 1 base, with 14 bases between them.